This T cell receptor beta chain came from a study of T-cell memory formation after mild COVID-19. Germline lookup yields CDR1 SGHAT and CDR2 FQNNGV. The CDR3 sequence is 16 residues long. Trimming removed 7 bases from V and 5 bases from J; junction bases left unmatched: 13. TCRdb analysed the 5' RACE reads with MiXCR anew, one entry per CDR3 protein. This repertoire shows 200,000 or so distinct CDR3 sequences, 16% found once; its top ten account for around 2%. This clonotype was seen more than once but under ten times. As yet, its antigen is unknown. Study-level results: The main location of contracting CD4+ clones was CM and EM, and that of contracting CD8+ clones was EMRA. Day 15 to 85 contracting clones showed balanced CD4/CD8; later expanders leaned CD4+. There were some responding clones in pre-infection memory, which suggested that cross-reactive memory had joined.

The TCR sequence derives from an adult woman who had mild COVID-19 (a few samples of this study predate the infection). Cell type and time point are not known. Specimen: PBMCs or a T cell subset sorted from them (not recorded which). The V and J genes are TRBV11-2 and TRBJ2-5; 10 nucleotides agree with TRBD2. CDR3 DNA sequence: TGTGCCAGCACCCGGACGCTAGCGGGAGTCTCGGAGACCCAGTACTTC. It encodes CASTRTLAGVSETQYF. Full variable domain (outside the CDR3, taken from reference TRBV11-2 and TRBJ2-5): EAGVAQSPRYKIIEKRQSVAFWCNPISGHATLYWYQQILGQGPKLLIQFQNNGVVDDSQLPKDRFSAERLKGVDSTLKIQPAKLEDSAVYLCASTRTLAGVSETQYFGPGTRLLVL.